These T cell receptor beta chains were read from a single sample in a study of T cell repertoires in cytomegalovirus infection. Their antigens are not known. TCRdb redid the calling of the reads with MiXCR, one entry per CDR3 protein. Of under 850,000 distinct CDR3 sequences listed, about 33% were seen once; the top ten hold around a sixth. The source was cultured PBMCs, collected from culture after CMV antigen stimulation. These receptors were obtained from a human donor in good health (CMV status not recorded). Some clones in this sample may be carry-over from other donors' samples. Each CDR3 is given with its conserved first and last residue. D genes are given only for firm matches. The size of a clone is reported for some rows only, either as once, few or many, or as a class for expanded clones.

D gene	V gene	J gene	clone size	CDR3 DNA	CDR3 protein
-	TRBV20-1	TRBJ1-6	-	TGCAGTGCTAGAGATATGGGGCCCGCGGTAAATTCACCCCTCCACTTT	CSARDMGPAVNSPLHF
-	TRBV2	TRBJ1-5	few	TGTGCCAGCAGTGAAGAAAGCAATCAGCCCCAGCATTTT	CASSEESNQPQHF
-	TRBV7-2	TRBJ2-7	-	TGTGCCAGCAGCTTACAGACAGGGTTCGGGGGCTACGAGCAGTACTTC	CASSLQTGFGGYEQYF
TRBD1	TRBV11-2	TRBJ2-1	few	TGTGCCAGCAGCTTAGATCGGGCCAGGGGGTCCTACAATGAGCAGTTCTTC	CASSLDRARGSYNEQFF
TRBD2	TRBV28	TRBJ2-3	-	TGTGCCAGCACGAGGACTAGCGGTTTAGATACGCAGTATTTT	CASTRTSGLDTQYF
-	TRBV7-2	TRBJ2-2	-	TGTGCCAGCAGCTTAGCCTACACCACCGGGGAGCTGTTTTTT	CASSLAYTTGELFF
-	TRBV6-2/TRBV6-3	TRBJ2-3	many	TGTGCCAGCAGTTACGGACCCGGGGTAGGCACAGATACGCAGTATTTT	CASSYGPGVGTDTQYF
-	TRBV7-8	TRBJ2-1	many	TGTGCCAGCAGACGAAGATTAGCGATAAGGGATAATGAGCAGTTCTTC	CASRRRLAIRDNEQFF
TRBD1	TRBV7-7	TRBJ2-3	few	TGTGCCAGCAGCTTACGGACAGGGGACACAGATACGCAGTATTTT	CASSLRTGDTDTQYF
TRBD2	TRBV6-2/TRBV6-3	TRBJ2-1	few	TGTGCCAGCAGTTCCCTGACTAGCGTATACAATGAGCAGTTCTTC	CASSSLTSVYNEQFF
-	TRBV7-2	TRBJ1-5	few	TGTGCCAGCAGCCTAAAATTTGGGCAAAATCAGCCCCAGCATTTT	CASSLKFGQNQPQHF
-	TRBV7-9	TRBJ2-5	-	TGTGCCAGCAGCTTAGCGCAAACTAGGGCGGAGACCCAGTACTTC	CASSLAQTRAETQYF
-	TRBV20-1	TRBJ2-7	-	TGCAGTGCTAGTCGGCAGGGTTTATTCGACGAGCAGTACTTC	CSASRQGLFDEQYF
-	TRBV6-2/TRBV6-3	TRBJ1-1	few	TGTGCCAGCAGTACCGCGACAGGATGGAACACTGAAGCTTTCTTT	CASSTATGWNTEAFF
TRBD2	TRBV10-3	TRBJ2-1	-	TGTGCCACCTCACTAGCGGGAGGGCCCGGGGCCTACAATGAGCAGTTCTTC	CATSLAGGPGAYNEQFF
-	TRBV6-1	TRBJ2-3	-	TGTGCCAGCAGTGAATCGCATACTAGGTTAGATACGCAGTATTTT	CASSESHTRLDTQYF
-	TRBV7-2	TRBJ2-3	-	TGTGCCAGCAGCCAGTTTAGCCAATACACAGATACGCAGTATTTT	CASSQFSQYTDTQYF